The next 6 T cell receptor beta chains were all read from a single sample in a study of early T cells in non-severe SARS-CoV-2 infection. One entry per CDR3 protein, called by TCRdb with MiXCR from the 5' RACE reads. This table has under 85,000 distinct CDR3 sequences, more than 10% appearing once. Source material: whole blood. These receptors all come from an adult who was a healthcare worker with PCR-confirmed SARS-CoV-2 infection or an uninfected control (not recorded which).

This clonotype appeared many times. The chain carries TRBV12-3 or TRBV12-4 and TRBJ2-3; no firm D call. The CDR3 runs 11 residues. V gave up 10 bases and J gave up 6 bases, with 11 bases separating them. This CDR3 is CATVGRDTQYF. The CDR3 DNA sequence: TGTGCCACCGTGGGCAGGGATACGCAGTATTTT.

This clonotype showed up just a few times. The chain recombines TRBV20-1 with TRBJ1-2; D is ambiguous. Germline CDR1 DFQATT, CDR2 SNEGSKA (reference sequence). The CDR3 contains 13 residues. The ends were cut back, 3 bases at V and 1 base at J, with 9 bases in the middle. The CDR3 region has the DNA TGCAGTGCTAGGCCCGGGTATAACTATGGCTACACCTTC. This gives the protein CSARPGYNYGYTF.

The rearrangement links TRBV3-1 to TRBJ1-1; D remains unclear. CDR1 is LGHDT, CDR2 YNNKEL, per germline (reference sequence). Trimming took off 0 bases at V and 1 base at J, with 6 bases between the two ends. This CDR3 spans 14 amino acids. CDR3 nucleotides: TGTGCCAGCAGCCAAGACTGGAGGAACACTGAAGCTTTCTTT. The encoded protein is CASSQDWRNTEAFF.

V gene TRBV13 combines with J gene TRBJ2-3; D remains ambiguous. The CDR3 extends over 12 amino acids. The V end was cut by 6 bases, the J end by 14 bases, with 18 bases between. The germline gives CDR1 PRHDT, CDR2 FYEKMQ (reference sequence). The CDR3 DNA sequence: TGTGCCAGCAGTCATCAGAGTCTAGAAACGTATTTT. Protein: CASSHQSLETYF.

The gene calls are TRBV7-9 and TRBJ2-1; a possible D gene is TRBD2 (6 bases). Per the germline V gene, CDR1 is SEHNR and CDR2 is FQNEAQ (reference sequence). The CDR3 length is 16 residues. Trimming took off 4 bases at V and 0 bases at J, with 13 bases between the two ends. The CDR3 reads CASSSLRGSSYNEQFF. CDR3 coding DNA: TGTGCCAGCAGCTCCCTGCGGGGAAGCTCCTACAATGAGCAGTTCTTC.

This chain uses TRBV6-5 with TRBJ2-4, with D unclear. In germline, CDR1 is MNHEY, CDR2 SVGAGI. V lost 5 bases to trimming and J lost 2 bases, with 13 bases between them. The CDR3 loop spans 15 amino acids. The CDR3 spells CASSQALITKNIQYF. CDR3 DNA: TGTGCCAGCAGTCAGGCACTGATAACCAAAAACATTCAGTACTTC.